These 4 T cell receptor beta chains originate from one sample sequenced in a study of T-cell reconstitution after alpha-beta-depleted transplantation in children. Unique molecular identifiers were incorporated during preparation of the TCRbeta library. TCRdb reprocessed the PCR reads via MiXCR and lists one record per CDR3 protein. The table records 300,000 to 400,000 distinct CDR3 sequences, about a sixth of them present only once. This material consisted of PBMCs, mostly from graft donor cells, taken 360 days after TCRalphabeta/CD19-depleted stem cell transplant. These receptors came from a male patient under 10 years old who had a stem cell transplant for acute lymphoblastic leukemia, so the T cells may come from the graft donor.

The chain uses TRBV5-1 and TRBJ1-5; D gene uncertain. The CDR3 has 16 amino acids. The germline CDR1 and CDR2 sequences are SGHRS and YFSETQ. V lost 0 bases and J lost 6, with 16 bases in between. The CDR3 here is CASSLAETQNRQPQHF. In nucleotides, the CDR3 is TGCGCCAGCAGCTTGGCGGAGACCCAGAATCGTCAGCCCCAGCATTTT.

This clonotype appeared many times. An end of the junction does not agree with germline; a read error may underlie this. The rearrangement links TRBV7-7 to TRBJ2-5; 10 bases fit TRBD2. There are 15 residues in the CDR3. Looked up from germline, CDR1 is SSHAT and CDR2 is FNYEAQ (reference sequence). As DNA, the CDR3 is TGTGCTAGCAGCTTGTCGAGACTAGCGGGAGAGACCCAGTACTTC. The encoded protein is CASSLSRLAGETQYF.

Only a few counts were recorded for this clonotype. The CDR3 sequence is CASSFPLAGVRYEQYF. The CDR3 nucleotides read TGTGCCAGCAGTTTTCCCCTAGCGGGAGTTCGCTACGAGCAGTACTTC. This chain links TRBV28 with TRBJ2-7; the match to TRBD2 covers 10 bases. Germline CDR1 is MDHEN and CDR2 is SYDVKM. The CDR3 contains 16 residues. V lost 3 bases to trimming and J lost 3 bases; unmatched junction nucleotides: 8.

The chain combines TRBV5-1 with TRBJ2-7; the D gene is possibly TRBD2 (7 bases). Germline CDR1 SGHRS, CDR2 YFSETQ. The germline V and J ends were trimmed by 4 bases and 2 bases, with 28 bases remaining between them. This CDR3 region has 19 residues. In DNA, the CDR3 is TGCGCCAGCAGCCCCGGTCCGGGGGGCAGGACTAGGACCGCCTACGAGCAGTACTTC. Amino acids: CASSPGPGGRTRTAYEQYF.